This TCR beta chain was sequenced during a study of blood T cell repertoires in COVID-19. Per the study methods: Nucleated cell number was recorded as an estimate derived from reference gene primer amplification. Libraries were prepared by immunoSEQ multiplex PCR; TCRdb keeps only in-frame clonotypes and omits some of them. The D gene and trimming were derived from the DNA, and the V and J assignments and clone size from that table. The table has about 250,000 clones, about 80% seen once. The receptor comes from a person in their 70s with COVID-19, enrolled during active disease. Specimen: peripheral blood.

The CDR3 is CASSKSGQNYGYTF. The CDR3 bases are TGTGCCAGCAGCAAATCGGGACAGAACTATGGCTACACCTTC. The chain couples TRBV7-3 to TRBJ1-2; TRBD1 aligns across 7 bases. Germline V CDR1 and CDR2: SGHTA, FQGTGA. This CDR3 has 14 amino acids. J lost 2 bases, V lost 5 bases, and 5 bases had no gene match.